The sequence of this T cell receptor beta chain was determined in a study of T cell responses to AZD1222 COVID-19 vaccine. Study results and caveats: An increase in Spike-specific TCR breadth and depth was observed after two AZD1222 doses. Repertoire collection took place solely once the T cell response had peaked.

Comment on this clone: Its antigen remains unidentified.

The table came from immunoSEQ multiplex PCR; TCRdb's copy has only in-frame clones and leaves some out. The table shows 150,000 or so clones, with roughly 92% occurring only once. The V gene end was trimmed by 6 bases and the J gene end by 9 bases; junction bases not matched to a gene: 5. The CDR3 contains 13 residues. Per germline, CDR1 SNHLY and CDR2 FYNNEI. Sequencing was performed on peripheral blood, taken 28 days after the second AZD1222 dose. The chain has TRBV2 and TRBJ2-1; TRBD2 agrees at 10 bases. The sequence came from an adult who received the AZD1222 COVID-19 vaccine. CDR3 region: CASSLEREGEQFF. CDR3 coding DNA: TGTGCCAGCAGCCTAGAGCGGGAGGGTGAGCAGTTCTTC.